One and the same sample provided the 19 T cell receptor beta chains below, sequenced in a study of CD8 T cells in ankylosing spondylitis. Study-level points and caveats: Ankylosing spondylitis blood seemed to carry a telltale TCR beta motif made of fewer than 10 highly homologous variants.

These TCRs' antigens remain unknown. TCRdb re-derived calls from the 5' RACE reads in MiXCR, one entry per CDR3 protein. The sample lists 450,000 to 550,000 distinct CDR3 sequences; approximately 5.3% were seen once. The specimen was blood, either unsorted or a sorted T cell fraction (not recorded which). These receptors came from a male donor with ankylosing spondylitis.

This clonotype was recorded a few times. J is TRBJ2-1 and V is TRBV7-3; 10 nucleotides align to TRBD2. V shed 3 bases, J shed 8 bases, and the junction held 10 bases outside the gene matches. The CDR3 is made up of 16 amino acids. CDR1 and CDR2 from the germline V gene are SGHTA and FQGTGA. Here the CDR3 reads CASSLFSLAGSDEQFF. In DNA form, the CDR3 reads TGTGCCAGCAGCTTGTTTTCACTAGCGGGGTCGGATGAGCAGTTCTTC.

This clonotype showed up just a few times. The chain combines TRBV7-9 with TRBJ1-6, with D perhaps TRBD1 (5 bases). This CDR3 contains 13 residues. V was clipped by 5 bases and J by 9 bases, with 11 bases between them. Germline V gene lookup returns CDR1 SEHNR and CDR2 FQNEAQ (reference sequence). The CDR3 protein is CASSPPGTSPLHF. The CDR3 bases are TGTGCCAGCAGCCCCCCAGGGACTTCACCCCTCCACTTT. The full variable domain, completed using reference TRBV7-9 and TRBJ1-6, is DTGVSQNPRHKITKRGQNVTFRCDPISEHNRLYWYRQTLGQGPEFLTYFQNEAQLEKSRLLSDRFSAERPKGSFSTLEIQRTEQGDSAMYLCASSPPGTSPLHFGNGTRLTVT.

The chain is built from TRBV5-1 and TRBJ2-7; weak D call: TRBD2 (6 bases). Trimming took off 0 bases at V and 3 bases at J, with 10 bases between the two ends. Germline CDR1 and CDR2: SGHRS and YFSETQ. The CDR3 covers 14 residues. CDR3 nucleotide sequence: TGCGCCAGCAGCTTGGAAGGTAGCGGCTACGAGCAGTACTTC. Its protein product is CASSLEGSGYEQYF.

There are many counts of this clonotype. The chain combines TRBV7-2 with TRBJ2-2; TRBD2 is a possible D gene (6 bases). CDR1 is SGHTA and CDR2 is FQGNSA in the germline V gene. V was shortened by 5 bases and J by 5 bases, with 15 bases between the two germline ends. The CDR3 has 15 residues. DNA of the CDR3: TGTGCCAGCAGCATGCGGGGTCTAGTGACCGGGGAGCTGTTTTTT. Protein product: CASSMRGLVTGELFF.

This clonotype has ten or more counts. The chain is built from TRBV7-2 and TRBJ2-2; D possibly matches TRBD1 or TRBD2 (5 bases each). The germline V and J ends were trimmed by 5 bases and 4 bases, with 14 bases remaining between them. Looked up from germline, CDR1 is SGHTA and CDR2 is FQGNSA. This CDR3 spans 15 amino acids. In DNA form, the CDR3 reads TGTGCCAGCAGCCTACTCGGGGCGGCCACCGGGGAGCTGTTTTTT. Its translation is CASSLLGAATGELFF.

This clonotype was recorded at least ten times. The chain employs TRBV5-1 and TRBJ2-2, with D tentatively TRBD2 (6 bases). The CDR3 is 15 residues long. V was cut by 2 bases and J by 2 bases, with 10 bases left in between. CDR1 and CDR2 from the germline V gene are SGHRS and YFSETQ. The CDR3 reads CASSFGLLNTGELFF. The DNA for the CDR3 is TGCGCCAGCAGCTTTGGACTATTAAACACCGGGGAGCTGTTTTTT.

This clonotype was picked up many times. This chain links TRBV7-2 with TRBJ1-5; a weak D match, TRBD1 (5 bases). V lost 1 base and J lost 11, with 15 bases in between. The CDR3 covers 14 residues. The germline gives CDR1 SGHTA, CDR2 FQGNSA. This chain's CDR3 is CASSLEGREVTQHF. CDR3 DNA sequence: TGTGCCAGCAGCTTAGAGGGCAGGGAGGTAACCCAGCATTTT.

This clonotype was seen repeatedly, ten times or more. The CDR3 reads CASSLITGELFF. The CDR3 DNA is TGTGCCAGCAGCTTGATCACCGGGGAGCTGTTTTTT. The chain has TRBV5-8 and TRBJ2-2; D not resolved. Trimming left V 1 base short and J 4 bases short, with 2 bases between. Germline V lookup: CDR1 SGHTS, CDR2 YDEGEE. CDR3 length: 12 residues.

Of note for this clonotype: A much larger clone sits a single nucleotide away, making a read error possible. The CDR3 DNA is TGTGACAGCAGCTGGGCCGGCGGCAGGGGAGGGAACTATGGCTACACCTTC. This translates into CDSSWAGGRGGNYGYTF. The chain has TRBV5-6 and TRBJ1-2; possible D gene TRBD1, 6 bases. The CDR3 extends over 17 amino acids. Germline CDR1 is SGHDT and CDR2 is YYEEEE.

This clonotype showed up many times. The rearrangement links TRBV20-1 to TRBJ2-3; weak D call: TRBD1 (6 bases). This CDR3 has 13 residues. Germline CDR1 DFQATT, CDR2 SNEGSKA (reference sequence). Trimming took off 0 bases at V and 5 bases at J, with 9 bases between the two ends. Here the CDR3 reads CSARERGRDTQYF. Written as DNA, the CDR3 is TGCAGTGCTAGAGAGAGGGGGAGAGATACGCAGTATTTT.

This clonotype was observed many times. The chain uses TRBV7-8 and TRBJ1-2; tentatively, D is TRBD1 (5 bases). CDR1 and CDR2 (germline): SGHVS, FQNEAQ. V shed 3 bases and J shed 7 bases, with 18 bases lying between them. This CDR3 is built from 15 residues. The CDR3: CASSFPTGWGVGYTF. The CDR3 nucleotides are TGTGCCAGCAGCTTTCCAACAGGTTGGGGTGTTGGCTACACCTTC.

Only a few counts were recorded for this clonotype. The CDR3 loop reads CSARRAVLSTDTQYF. The DNA for the CDR3 is TGCAGTGCTAGAAGGGCGGTTCTATCCACAGATACGCAGTATTTT. The chain links TRBV20-1 to TRBJ2-3; no clear D. Looked up from germline, CDR1 is DFQATT and CDR2 is SNEGSKA (reference sequence). CDR3 size: 15 residues. The V end lost 2 bases, the J end lost 2 bases, and 14 bases lay between the germline ends.

There are many counts of this clonotype. The chain recombines TRBV7-6 with TRBJ2-7; tentatively, D is TRBD2 (6 bases). The CDR3 has 15 amino acids. Deletions cut 1 base from V and 2 bases from J, with 12 bases between. CDR1 and CDR2 from the germline V gene are SGHVS and FNYEAQ. CDR3 protein: CASSLDGGAAYEQYF. The DNA for the CDR3 is TGTGCCAGCAGCTTAGACGGCGGGGCCGCCTACGAGCAGTACTTC.

This clonotype showed up many times. This sequence joins TRBV29-1 and TRBJ1-1, with D unresolved. This CDR3 has 15 amino acids. Looked up from germline, CDR1 is SQVTM and CDR2 is ANQGSEA. The V end was cut by 4 bases, the J end by 0 bases, with 15 bases between. CDR3 protein: CSVVGGWAMNTEAFF. For the CDR3, the DNA is TGCAGCGTTGTAGGCGGTTGGGCAATGAACACTGAAGCTTTCTTT.

The chain has TRBV7-2 and TRBJ2-7; TRBD1 agrees at 9 bases. This CDR3 spans 17 amino acids. The germline gives CDR1 SGHTA, CDR2 FQGNSA. The V and J ends lost 5 bases and 3 bases, in that order; junction bases with no gene match: 14. This CDR3 reads CASSRAAATGGYYEQYF. CDR3 in DNA: TGTGCCAGCAGCCGGGCGGCCGCGACAGGGGGATACTACGAGCAGTACTTC.

This clonotype was detected ten times or more. The chain combines TRBV3-1 with TRBJ2-7; 10 positions agree with TRBD2. From germline, CDR1 is LGHDT and CDR2 YNNKEL (reference sequence). This CDR3 region has 15 residues. V lost 6 bases, J lost 5 bases, and 10 bases stayed unmatched. The CDR3 spells CASSASGSTFHEQYF. The CDR3 nucleotides are TGTGCCAGCAGTGCTAGCGGGAGCACGTTCCACGAGCAGTACTTC.

Many counts were recorded for this clonotype. The CDR3 is CASSLVGQTYTEAFF. The CDR3 DNA reads as TGCGCCAGCAGCTTGGTAGGACAGACCTACACTGAAGCTTTCTTT. This chain connects TRBV5-1 to TRBJ1-1, with D possibly TRBD1 on 6 matching bases. Germline V gene data show CDR1 as SGHRS and CDR2 as YFSETQ. The length of the CDR3 is 15 residues. Trimming removed 0 bases at V and 3 bases at J, with 12 bases between.

This clonotype was picked up many times. The V call is TRBV6-1, the J call TRBJ1-2; D is unresolved. The germline V gene encodes CDR1 MNHNS and CDR2 SASEGT. Trimming shortened V by 10 bases and J by 2 bases, and 17 bases separated the two germline ends. The CDR3 has 14 amino acids. Here the CDR3 reads CATRWGYTNYGYTF. DNA for the CDR3: TGTGCCACCCGGTGGGGTTACACAAACTATGGCTACACCTTC.

At least ten counts were recorded for this clonotype. The chain recombines TRBV4-2 with TRBJ1-2; no reliable D call. V was clipped by 1 base and J by 4 bases, with 13 bases between them. Per germline, CDR1 LGHNA and CDR2 YNFKEQ. The CDR3 spans 15 residues. DNA for the CDR3: TGTGCCAGCAGCCAAGTGACCTTGGGATCCTATGGCTACACCTTC. Translating it yields CASSQVTLGSYGYTF.